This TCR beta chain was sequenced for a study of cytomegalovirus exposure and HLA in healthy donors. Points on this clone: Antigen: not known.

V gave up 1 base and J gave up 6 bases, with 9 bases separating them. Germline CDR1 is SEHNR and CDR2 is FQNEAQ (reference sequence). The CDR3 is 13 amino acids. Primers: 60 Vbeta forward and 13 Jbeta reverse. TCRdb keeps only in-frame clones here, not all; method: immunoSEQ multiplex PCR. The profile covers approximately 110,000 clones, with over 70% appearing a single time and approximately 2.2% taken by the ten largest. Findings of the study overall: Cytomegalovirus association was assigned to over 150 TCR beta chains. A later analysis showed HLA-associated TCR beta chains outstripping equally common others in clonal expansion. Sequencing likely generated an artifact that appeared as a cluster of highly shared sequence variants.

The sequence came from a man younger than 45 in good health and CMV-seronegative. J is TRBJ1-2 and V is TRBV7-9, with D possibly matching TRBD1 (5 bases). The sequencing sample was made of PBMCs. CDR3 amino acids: CASSLEGRHGYTF. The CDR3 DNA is TGTGCCAGCAGCTTAGAGGGGAGGCATGGCTACACCTTC.